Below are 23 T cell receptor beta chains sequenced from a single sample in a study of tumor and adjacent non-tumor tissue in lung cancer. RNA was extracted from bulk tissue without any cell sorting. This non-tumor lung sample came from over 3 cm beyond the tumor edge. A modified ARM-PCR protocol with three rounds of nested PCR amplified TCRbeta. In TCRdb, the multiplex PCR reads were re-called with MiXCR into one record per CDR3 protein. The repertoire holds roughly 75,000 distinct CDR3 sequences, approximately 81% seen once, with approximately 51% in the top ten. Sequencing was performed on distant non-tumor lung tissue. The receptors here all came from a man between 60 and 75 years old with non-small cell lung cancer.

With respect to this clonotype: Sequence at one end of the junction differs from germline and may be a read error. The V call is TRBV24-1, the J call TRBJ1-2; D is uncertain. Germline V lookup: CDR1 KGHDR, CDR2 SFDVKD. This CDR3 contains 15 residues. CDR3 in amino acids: CDTSDAGRSTYDYTF. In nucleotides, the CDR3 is TGTGACACCAGTGATGCCGGACGGTCCACCTATGACTACACCTTC.

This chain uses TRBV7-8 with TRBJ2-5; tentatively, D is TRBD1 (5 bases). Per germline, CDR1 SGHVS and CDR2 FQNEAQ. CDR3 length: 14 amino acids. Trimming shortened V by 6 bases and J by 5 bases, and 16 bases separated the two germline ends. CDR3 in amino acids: CASRSPGISETQYF. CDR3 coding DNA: TGTGCCAGCAGATCTCCAGGGATTTCGGAGACCCAGTACTTC.

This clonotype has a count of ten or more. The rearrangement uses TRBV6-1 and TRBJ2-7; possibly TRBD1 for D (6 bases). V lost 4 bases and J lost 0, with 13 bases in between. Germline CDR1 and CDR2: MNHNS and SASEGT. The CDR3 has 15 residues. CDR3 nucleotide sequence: TGTGCCAGCAGTGTACAACAGGGTAGCTCCTACGAGCAGTACTTC. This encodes CASSVQQGSSYEQYF.

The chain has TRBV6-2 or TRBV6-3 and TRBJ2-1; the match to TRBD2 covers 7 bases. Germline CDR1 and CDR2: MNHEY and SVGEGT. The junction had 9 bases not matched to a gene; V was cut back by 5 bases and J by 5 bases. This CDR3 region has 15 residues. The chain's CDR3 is CASSRSGAGDNEQFF. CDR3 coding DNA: TGTGCCAGCAGTCGCTCCGGGGCGGGAGACAATGAGCAGTTCTTC.

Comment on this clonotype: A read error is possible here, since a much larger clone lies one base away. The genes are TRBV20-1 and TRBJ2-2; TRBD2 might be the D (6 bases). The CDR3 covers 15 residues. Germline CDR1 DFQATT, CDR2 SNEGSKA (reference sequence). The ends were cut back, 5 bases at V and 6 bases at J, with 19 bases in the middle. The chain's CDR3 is CSAPTRRAGPGELFF. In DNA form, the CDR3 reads TGCAGTGCTCCTACACGGAGGGCGGGACCCGGGGAGCTGTTTTTT.

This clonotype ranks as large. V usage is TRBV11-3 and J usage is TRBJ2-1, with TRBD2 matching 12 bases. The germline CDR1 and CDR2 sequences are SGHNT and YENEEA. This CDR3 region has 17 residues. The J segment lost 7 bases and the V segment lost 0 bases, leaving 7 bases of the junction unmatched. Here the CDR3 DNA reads TGTGCCAGCAGCTTAGATCGACTAGCGGGAGTAGGTAATGAGCAGTTCTTC. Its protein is CASSLDRLAGVGNEQFF.

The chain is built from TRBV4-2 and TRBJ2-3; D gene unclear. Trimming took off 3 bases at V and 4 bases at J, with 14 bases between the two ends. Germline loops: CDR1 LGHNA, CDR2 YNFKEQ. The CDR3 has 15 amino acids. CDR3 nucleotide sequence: TGTGCCAGCAGCCACAACTGTGGGTGCGCAGATACGCAGTATTTT. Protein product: CASSHNCGCADTQYF.

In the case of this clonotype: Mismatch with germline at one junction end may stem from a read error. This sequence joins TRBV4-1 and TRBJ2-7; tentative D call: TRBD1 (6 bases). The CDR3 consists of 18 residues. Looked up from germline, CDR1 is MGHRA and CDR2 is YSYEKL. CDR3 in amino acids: CASSLERTGTWSGYEQHF. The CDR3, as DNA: TGCGCCAGCAGCCTAGAACGTACTGGGACATGGTCTGGGTACGAGCAGCACTTC.

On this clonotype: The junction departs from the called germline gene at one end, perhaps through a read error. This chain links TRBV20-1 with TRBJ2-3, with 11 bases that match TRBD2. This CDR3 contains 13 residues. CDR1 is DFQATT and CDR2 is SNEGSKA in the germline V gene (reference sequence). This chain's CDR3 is CSARLAGGYTHYF. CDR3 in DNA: TGCAGTGCTAGACTAGCGGGAGGCTATACGCATTATTTT.

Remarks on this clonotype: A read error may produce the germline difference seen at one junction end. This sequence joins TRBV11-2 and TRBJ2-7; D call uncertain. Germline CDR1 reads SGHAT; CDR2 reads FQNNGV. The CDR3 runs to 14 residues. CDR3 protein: CASGLTDNSYEQYF. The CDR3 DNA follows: TGTGCCAGCGGCTTAACTGATAACTCCTACGAGCAGTACTTC.

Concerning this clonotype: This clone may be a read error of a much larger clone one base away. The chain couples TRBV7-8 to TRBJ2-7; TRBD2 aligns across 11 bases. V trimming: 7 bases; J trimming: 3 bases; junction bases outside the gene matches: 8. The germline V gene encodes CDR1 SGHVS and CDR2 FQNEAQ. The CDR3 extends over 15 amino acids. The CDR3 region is CASTLAGGAHYEQYF. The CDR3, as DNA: TGTGCCAGCACCCTAGCGGGAGGCGCCCACTACGAGCAGTACTTC.

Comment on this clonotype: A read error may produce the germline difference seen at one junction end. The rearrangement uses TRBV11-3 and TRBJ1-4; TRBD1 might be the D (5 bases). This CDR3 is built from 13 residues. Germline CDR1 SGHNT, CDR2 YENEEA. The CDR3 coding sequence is TGTACCAGCATGGGGCAGGATCGGGGAAAACTGTTTTTT. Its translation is CTSMGQDRGKLFF.

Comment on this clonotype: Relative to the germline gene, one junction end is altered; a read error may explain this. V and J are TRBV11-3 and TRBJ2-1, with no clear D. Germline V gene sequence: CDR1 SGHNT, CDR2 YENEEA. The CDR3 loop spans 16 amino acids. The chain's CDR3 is CASSFWVTGSYNKQFF. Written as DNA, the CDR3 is TGTGCCAGTAGCTTCTGGGTCACGGGCTCCTACAATAAGCAGTTCTTC.

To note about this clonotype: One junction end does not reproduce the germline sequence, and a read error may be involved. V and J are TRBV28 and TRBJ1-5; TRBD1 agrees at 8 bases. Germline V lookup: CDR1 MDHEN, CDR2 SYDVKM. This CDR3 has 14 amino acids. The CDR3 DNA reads TGTGCCAGCAGTCCGGACAGGGAGATTCAGCCCCAGCGTTTT. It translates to CASSPDREIQPQRF.

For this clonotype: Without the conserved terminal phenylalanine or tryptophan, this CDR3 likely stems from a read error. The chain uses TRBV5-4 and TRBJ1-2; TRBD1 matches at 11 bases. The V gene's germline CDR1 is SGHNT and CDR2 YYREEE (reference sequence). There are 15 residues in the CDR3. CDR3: CASTPGGQGANGYTL. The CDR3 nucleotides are TGTGCCAGCACCCCTGGAGGACAGGGGGCGAATGGTTACACCTTA.

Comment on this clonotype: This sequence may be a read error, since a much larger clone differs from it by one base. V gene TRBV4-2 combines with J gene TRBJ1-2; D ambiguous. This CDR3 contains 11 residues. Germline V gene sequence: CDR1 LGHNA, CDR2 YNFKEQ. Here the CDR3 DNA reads TGTACCAGCAGCCAAGACGGCGGCTACACCTTC. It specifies CTSSQDGGYTF.

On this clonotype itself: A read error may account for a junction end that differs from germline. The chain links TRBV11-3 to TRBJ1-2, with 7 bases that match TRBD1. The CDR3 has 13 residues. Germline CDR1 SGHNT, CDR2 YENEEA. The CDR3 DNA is TGTGTCAGCTACCCAGACAGGGAATATGGCCACACCTTC. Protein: CVSYPDREYGHTF.

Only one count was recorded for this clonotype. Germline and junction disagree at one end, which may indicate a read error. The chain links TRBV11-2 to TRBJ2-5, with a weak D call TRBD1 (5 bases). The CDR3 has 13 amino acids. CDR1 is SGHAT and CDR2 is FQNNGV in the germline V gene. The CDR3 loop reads CTSSSTGEETQHF. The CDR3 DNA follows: TGTACCAGCAGCTCTACAGGAGAAGAGACTCAGCACTTC.

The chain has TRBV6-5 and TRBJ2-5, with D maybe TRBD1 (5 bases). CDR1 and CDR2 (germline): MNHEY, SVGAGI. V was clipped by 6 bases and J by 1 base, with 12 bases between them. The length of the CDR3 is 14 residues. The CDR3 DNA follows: TGTGCCAGCAGGACGGACAAGGTCCAAGAGACCCAGTACTTC. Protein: CASRTDKVQETQYF.

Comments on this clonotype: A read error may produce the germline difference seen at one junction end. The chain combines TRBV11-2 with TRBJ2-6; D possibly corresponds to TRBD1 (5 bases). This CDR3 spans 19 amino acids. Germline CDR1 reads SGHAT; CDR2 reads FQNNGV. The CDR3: CATSLVPKERPSGANVPTF. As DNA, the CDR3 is TGTGCCACCAGCTTAGTTCCAAAGGAGAGGCCCTCTGGGGCCAACGTCCCGACTTTC.

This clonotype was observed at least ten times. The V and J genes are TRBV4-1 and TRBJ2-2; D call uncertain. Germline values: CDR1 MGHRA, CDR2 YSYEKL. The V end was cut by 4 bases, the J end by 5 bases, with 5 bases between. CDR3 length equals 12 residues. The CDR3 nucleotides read TGCGCCAGCAGCCGGGGAACCGGGGAGCTGTTTTTT. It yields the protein CASSRGTGELFF.

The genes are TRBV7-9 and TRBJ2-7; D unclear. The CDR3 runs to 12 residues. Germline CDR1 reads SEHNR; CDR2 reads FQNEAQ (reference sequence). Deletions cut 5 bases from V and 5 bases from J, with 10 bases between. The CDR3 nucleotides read TGTGCCAGCAGCACATTAGAGGACGAGCAGTACTTC. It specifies CASSTLEDEQYF.

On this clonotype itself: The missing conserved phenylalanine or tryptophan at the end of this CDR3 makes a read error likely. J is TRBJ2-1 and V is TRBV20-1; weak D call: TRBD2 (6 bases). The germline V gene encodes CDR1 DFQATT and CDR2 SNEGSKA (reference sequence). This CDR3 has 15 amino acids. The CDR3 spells CSARALAFSYNGQFL. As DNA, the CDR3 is TGTAGTGCTAGGGCCCTAGCGTTCTCCTACAATGGGCAGTTCTTA.